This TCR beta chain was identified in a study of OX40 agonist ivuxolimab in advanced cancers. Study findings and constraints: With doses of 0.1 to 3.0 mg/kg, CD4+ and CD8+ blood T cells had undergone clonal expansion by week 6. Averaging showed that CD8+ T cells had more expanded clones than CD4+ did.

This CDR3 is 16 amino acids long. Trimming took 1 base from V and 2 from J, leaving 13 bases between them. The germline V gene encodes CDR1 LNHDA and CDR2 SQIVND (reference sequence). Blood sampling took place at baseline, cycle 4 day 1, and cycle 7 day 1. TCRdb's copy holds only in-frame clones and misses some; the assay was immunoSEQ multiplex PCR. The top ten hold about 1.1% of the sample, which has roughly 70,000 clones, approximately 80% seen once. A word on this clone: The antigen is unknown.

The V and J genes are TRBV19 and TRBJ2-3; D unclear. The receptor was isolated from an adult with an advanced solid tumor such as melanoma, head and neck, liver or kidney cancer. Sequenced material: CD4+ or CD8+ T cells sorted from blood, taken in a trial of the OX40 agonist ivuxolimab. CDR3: CASSIGGSSITDTQYF. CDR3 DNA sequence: TGTGCCAGTAGTATAGGTGGGTCCTCTATCACAGATACGCAGTATTTT.